What follows are 24 T cell receptor beta chains derived from one specimen sequenced in a study of cytomegalovirus exposure and HLA in healthy donors. PCR involved 60 Vbeta and 13 Jbeta primers. TCRdb's table, derived via immunoSEQ multiplex PCR, lists solely in-frame clones and lacks some. The table has some 110,000 clones, under 80% seen once. Specimen: PBMCs. These receptors were taken from a woman between 45 and 65 years old in good health and CMV-seropositive.

This clone was picked up a small number of times. This chain joins TRBV11-2 and TRBJ1-2; D is possibly TRBD1 (5 bases). The CDR3 runs to 14 residues. Germline V gene data show CDR1 as SGHAT and CDR2 as FQNNGV. V was clipped by 5 bases and J by 6 bases, with 16 bases between them. The CDR3 protein is CASSVLTARDGYTF. Written as DNA, the CDR3 is TGTGCCAGCAGCGTCCTGACAGCCAGGGATGGCTACACCTTC.

The V gene is TRBV28, the J gene TRBJ2-5; 10 nucleotides line up with TRBD1. After removal of 7 bases from V and 2 bases from J, the junction contained 4 bases not matched to a gene. Germline V CDR1 and CDR2: MDHEN, SYDVKM. This CDR3 is 14 amino acids long. The CDR3 coding sequence is TGTGCCAGCACGATGGACAGGGGGCAAGAGACCCAGTACTTC. Encoded protein: CASTMDRGQETQYF.

V usage is TRBV14 and J usage is TRBJ2-1; 9 nucleotides line up with TRBD2. Looked up from germline, CDR1 is SGHDN and CDR2 is FVKESK. Trimming at V came to 4 bases and at J to 5 bases, leaving 12 bases not matched to a gene. The CDR3 is 17 residues long. The CDR3 DNA reads as TGTGCCAGCAGCCCCTCGGCGTTAGCGGGGGCCGACAATGAGCAGTTCTTC. Translation: CASSPSALAGADNEQFF.

This clone was counted once. The J gene is TRBJ2-3, the V gene TRBV5-4; 9 bases are shared with TRBD1. This CDR3 contains 13 residues. The germline V gene has CDR1 SGHNT and CDR2 YYREEE (reference sequence). V lost 5 bases, J lost 6 bases, and 4 bases stayed unmatched. DNA for the CDR3: TGTGCCAGCAGGACAGGGGGGCGGGATACGCAGTATTTT. Translated: CASRTGGRDTQYF.

The V call is TRBV5-1, the J call TRBJ2-5, with a possible D match to TRBD2 (7 bases). V was shortened by 2 bases and J by 5 bases, with 13 bases between the two germline ends. The CDR3 loop spans 14 amino acids. Germline assignment: CDR1 SGHRS and CDR2 YFSETQ. The CDR3 loop is CASSFPGGLETQYF. CDR3 sequence (DNA): TGCGCCAGCAGCTTCCCGGGGGGCTTGGAGACCCAGTACTTC.

In DNA form, the CDR3 reads TGTGCCAGCAGCTTAGTTTGGAGCGGGGGGGGCAGATACAATGAGCAGTTCTTC. Its protein is CASSLVWSGGGRYNEQFF. V is TRBV7-2 and J is TRBJ2-1; TRBD2 matches at 10 bases. In germline, CDR1 is SGHTA, CDR2 FQGNSA. The CDR3 is 18 amino acids. V dropped 1 base and J dropped 4; count of bases not matched to a gene: 10. The full variable domain, in which reference TRBV7-2 and TRBJ2-1 provide the parts outside the CDR3, is GAGVSQSPSNKVTEKGKDVELRCDPISGHTALYWYRQSLGQGLEFLIYFQGNSAPDKSGLPSDRFSAERTGGSVSTLTIQRTQQEDSAVYLCASSLVWSGGGRYNEQFFGPGTRLTVL.

The sample holds one count of this clone. The chain recombines TRBV9 with TRBJ1-2; D not resolved. The germline V gene encodes CDR1 SGDLS and CDR2 YYNGEE. Trimming stripped 4 bases from V and 4 bases from J, with 20 bases between. The CDR3 has 16 residues. The CDR3 coding sequence is TGTGCCAGCAGCTCCGCCCCACGGGGATCGAGCTATGGCTACACCTTC. Its translation is CASSSAPRGSSYGYTF.

This chain joins TRBV28 and TRBJ2-7, with 7 bases lining up with TRBD1. The CDR3 extends over 14 amino acids. CDR1 MDHEN and CDR2 SYDVKM come from the germline V gene. V trimming: 5 bases; J trimming: 4 bases; junction bases outside the gene matches: 8. The CDR3 DNA sequence: TGTGCCAGCAGTACTCCGGGACAGAGGTACGAGCAGTACTTC. This sequence encodes CASSTPGQRYEQYF.

This chain connects TRBV5-4 to TRBJ2-7; a weak D match, TRBD1 (6 bases). Per germline, CDR1 SGHNT and CDR2 YYREEE (reference sequence). This CDR3 spans 13 amino acids. V was clipped by 9 bases and J by 4 bases, with 17 bases between them. CDR3 loop: CATQGISGYEQYF. The CDR3 bases are TGTGCCACCCAGGGGATCTCTGGTTACGAGCAGTACTTC.

The V gene is TRBV7-2, the J gene TRBJ1-2, with 9 positions matching TRBD1. CDR1 and CDR2 from the germline V gene are SGHTA and FQGNSA. This CDR3 is built from 14 residues. The V segment lost 2 bases and the J segment 8 bases; nucleotides outside the gene matches: 6. The CDR3 is CASSLIGTGPGYTF. The CDR3 DNA sequence: TGTGCCAGCAGCTTAATCGGGACAGGGCCCGGCTACACCTTC.

The rearrangement links TRBV28 to TRBJ1-5; no reliable D call. Per germline, CDR1 MDHEN and CDR2 SYDVKM. The CDR3 contains 14 residues. With 7 bases removed from V and 0 bases from J, the gap between germline ends came to 10 bases. CDR3 DNA sequence: TGTGCCAGCACATTAACAAATAGCAATCAGCCCCAGCATTTT. Translation gives CASTLTNSNQPQHF.

The gene calls are TRBV28 and TRBJ1-2; TRBD1 matches 8 bases. The CDR3 contains 13 residues. Germline V gene sequence: CDR1 MDHEN, CDR2 SYDVKM. V trimming: 2 bases; J trimming: 7 bases; junction bases outside the gene matches: 3. This chain's CDR3 is CASSLNRGFGYTF. The CDR3 DNA sequence: TGTGCCAGCAGTTTAAACAGGGGGTTTGGCTACACCTTC.

The chain uses TRBV4-3 and TRBJ1-5; 7 bases align to TRBD1. Germline CDR1 reads LGHNA; CDR2 reads YSLEER. The trim removed 3 bases at V and 3 bases at J, leaving 5 bases unmatched. The CDR3 totals 15 residues. CDR3 region: CASSQTTGNNQPQHF. CDR3 sequence (DNA): TGCGCCAGCAGCCAGACGACAGGGAACAATCAGCCCCAGCATTTT.

This clone was seen a few times. The chain combines TRBV29-1 with TRBJ2-5, with 7 bases matching TRBD2. The V gene's germline CDR1 is SQVTM and CDR2 ANQGSEA. V lost 4 bases, J lost 4 bases, and 9 bases stayed unmatched. The CDR3 consists of 14 residues. The CDR3 DNA reads TGCAGCGTTGTGGGGGGGTACTTCGGAGAGACCCAGTACTTC. This translates into CSVVGGYFGETQYF.

The chain combines TRBV7-2 with TRBJ1-2, with 7 bases matching TRBD1. J gave up 8 bases and V 1 base, and 4 bases lay outside the gene matches. The CDR3 has 13 amino acids. The germline CDR1 and CDR2 sequences are SGHTA and FQGNSA. The CDR3 sequence: CASSLEGGEGYTF. CDR3 bases: TGTGCCAGCAGCTTAGAAGGGGGCGAGGGCTACACCTTC.

The chain recombines TRBV5-1 with TRBJ1-3; D unclear. The ends were cut back, 4 bases at V and 0 bases at J, with 14 bases in the middle. Germline V gene lookup returns CDR1 SGHRS and CDR2 YFSETQ. CDR3 size: 16 residues. The CDR3 here is CASSTDYQASGNTIYF. The CDR3 DNA follows: TGCGCCAGCAGCACTGATTATCAGGCCTCTGGAAACACCATATATTTT.

The rearrangement joins TRBV6-5 to TRBJ2-3, with unresolved D. Germline V gives CDR1 MNHEY, CDR2 SVGAGI. This CDR3 is 13 amino acids long. The V gene lost 0 bases and the J gene lost 10 bases, with 11 bases spanning the gap. The chain's CDR3 is CASSYSPRPPQYF. CDR3 DNA: TGTGCCAGCAGTTACTCTCCCCGTCCTCCGCAGTATTTT.

As to this clone: One junction end disagrees with the germline gene, perhaps due to a read error. This sequence joins TRBV25-1 and TRBJ1-1; TRBD1 agrees at 9 bases. Germline CDR1 and CDR2: MGHDK and SYGVNS. There are 13 residues in the CDR3. CDR3 amino acids: CASNEQGATEAFF. In DNA form, the CDR3 reads TGTGCCAGCAATGAACAGGGGGCCACTGAAGCTTTCTTT.

The rearrangement links TRBV7-3 to TRBJ2-4, with D maybe TRBD2 (6 bases). Germline assignment: CDR1 SGHTA and CDR2 FQGTGA. V dropped 0 bases and J dropped 1 base, with 13 bases sitting between them. CDR3 length equals 17 residues. In nucleotides, the CDR3 is TGTGCCAGCAGCTTAACATCCGACCGGGGGGCCAAAAACATTCAGTACTTC. It is translated as CASSLTSDRGAKNIQYF.

This clone appeared a few times. The chain employs TRBV19 and TRBJ2-7; 12 bases fit TRBD2. CDR3 size: 15 residues. Germline CDR1 LNHDA, CDR2 SQIVND (reference sequence). V dropped 5 bases and J dropped 0; count of bases not matched to a gene: 2. The CDR3 DNA sequence: TGTGCCAGTAGTGGGGGACTAGCGGGCTCCTACGAGCAGTACTTC. Amino acid sequence: CASSGGLAGSYEQYF.

V gene TRBV10-3 combines with J gene TRBJ1-1; tentatively, D is TRBD1 (5 bases). Germline values: CDR1 ENHRY, CDR2 SYGVKD. The germline V and J ends were trimmed by 10 bases and 5 bases, with 14 bases remaining between them. CDR3 length: 12 amino acids. CDR3 protein: CATAYSGTEAFF. The CDR3 DNA follows: TGTGCCACAGCTTATTCAGGGACTGAAGCTTTCTTT.

V usage is TRBV27 and J usage is TRBJ2-5; 7 positions agree with TRBD1. Per germline, CDR1 MNHEY and CDR2 SMNVEV (reference sequence). CDR3 length equals 15 residues. Losses at the gene ends were 0 bases for V and 7 bases for J; bases not matched to a gene: 8. CDR3 residues: CASSLSPTGYGTQYF. The DNA of the CDR3 is TGTGCCAGCAGTTTATCCCCGACAGGGTATGGGACCCAGTACTTC.

V gene TRBV29-1 combines with J gene TRBJ2-3; D gene uncertain. This CDR3 is built from 12 residues. Germline V lookup: CDR1 SQVTM, CDR2 ANQGSEA. The ends were cut back, 5 bases at V and 3 bases at J, with 9 bases in the middle. As DNA, the CDR3 is TGCAGCGTTCCTACGTCGACAGATACGCAGTATTTT. Its translation: CSVPTSTDTQYF.

This rearrangement joins TRBV5-1 to TRBJ2-7; possibly TRBD1 for D (6 bases). Trimming pared 4 bases from V and 2 bases from J, leaving 13 bases between. CDR1 and CDR2 (germline): SGHRS, YFSETQ. The CDR3 spans 14 residues. The CDR3 bases are TGCGCCAGCAGCCTACGGACAGCCCCCTACGAGCAGTACTTC. Its translation: CASSLRTAPYEQYF.